A selection of T cell receptor beta chains follows, all from one sample in a study of cytomegalovirus exposure and HLA in healthy donors. TCRdb's copy holds only in-frame clones and misses some; the assay was immunoSEQ multiplex PCR. The sample holds some 89,000 clones; about 78% are singletons and the top ten take roughly 4.3%. The sequencing sample was made of PBMCs. Receptor source: a middle-aged woman in good health and CMV-seropositive. The CDR3 runs from the conserved cysteine through the conserved F or W. A D gene is named only where the DNA matches it firmly. Clone size is not always given. Where it is, it says once, few, many or a class for expanded clones.

v_call	j_call	clone_size	d_call	cdr3_nt	cdr3_aa
TRBV7-9	TRBJ2-7	.	TRBD1	TGTGCCAGCAGCTTATACGGGACAGGGGCCTACGAGCAGTACTTC	CASSLYGTGAYEQYF
TRBV10-1	TRBJ2-1	.	TRBD2	TGCGCCAGCAGCTCGGGACTAGCGGGAGGTAAATACAATGAGCAGTTCTTC	CASSSGLAGGKYNEQFF
TRBV6-5	TRBJ2-5	once	TRBD2	TGTGCCAGCAGTTACTCCAGACTAGCGGGGTCCAAGACCCAGTACTTC	CASSYSRLAGSKTQYF
TRBV6-5	TRBJ1-2	.	TRBD1	TGTGCCAGCAGGCCTCCGGGACAGGAAAACTATGGCTACACCTTC	CASRPPGQENYGYTF
TRBV27	TRBJ2-5	.	TRBD2	TGTGCCAGCAGTTTATCCCCGGGACTAGCGGGAGACGCGGGGGAGACCCAGTACTTC	CASSLSPGLAGDAGETQYF
TRBV6-5	TRBJ1-1	.	.	TGTGCCAGCGGAAGGGAGAGTACCCGATCTGAAGCTTTCTTT	CASGRESTRSEAFF
TRBV4-1	TRBJ2-1	.	TRBD1	TGCGCCAGCAGCCAAAGGTTGGAGACAGGGGGTATCTACAATGAGCAGTTCTTC	CASSQRLETGGIYNEQFF
TRBV14	TRBJ2-7	once	TRBD2	TGTGCCAGCAGCCAGACTAGCGAATCCTACGAGCAGTACTTC	CASSQTSESYEQYF
TRBV5-4	TRBJ2-5	.	TRBD1	TGTGCCAGCAGCTTGGCGGGGACAGGGCAAGAGACCCAGTACTTC	CASSLAGTGQETQYF
TRBV10-3	TRBJ2-1	.	TRBD2	TGTGCCATCAGTGAGTTTACGGTAGCGGGAGGGCCGGGGAATGAGCAGTTCTTC	CAISEFTVAGGPGNEQFF
TRBV29-1	TRBJ2-1	.	TRBD2	TGCAGCGTTGGCGGGACTAGCGGGGCCAATGAGCAGTTCTTC	CSVGGTSGANEQFF
TRBV6-5	TRBJ2-7	once	.	TGTGCCAGCAGCAGCACTAGTCTTCATCCCGAGCAGTACTTC	CASSSTSLHPEQYF
TRBV11-3	TRBJ2-1	few	.	TGTGCCAGCAGCGGTGGGACATACAATGAGCAGTTCTTC	CASSGGTYNEQFF
TRBV5-1	TRBJ1-5	.	.	TGCGCCAGCAGCTTGGGCGGGGGCGAGGGCAATCAGCCCCAGCATTTT	CASSLGGGEGNQPQHF
TRBV7-9	TRBJ2-5	.	TRBD2	TGTGCCAGCAGCTTATTGGGGGTGACTAGCGGCTACCAAGAGACCCAGTACTTC	CASSLLGVTSGYQETQYF
TRBV29-1	TRBJ1-4	.	.	TGCAGCGTTGCGGGGGTGGGGAATGAAAAACTGTTTTTT	CSVAGVGNEKLFF
TRBV19	TRBJ2-2	.	.	TGTGCCAGTAGTATTAGCGAAAACACCGGGGAGCTGTTTTTT	CASSISENTGELFF
TRBV6-1	TRBJ2-5	once	.	TGTGCCAGCAGTCCCGGGACACAGCAAGAGACCCAGTACTTC	CASSPGTQQETQYF
TRBV28	TRBJ2-3	.	.	TGTGCCAGCATCGGTTGGAGTCCTAGCACAGATACGCAGTATTTT	CASIGWSPSTDTQYF
TRBV4-1	TRBJ1-2	.	TRBD1	TGCGCCAGCAGCTCCGGACAGGGCGGGGGCTACACCTTC	CASSSGQGGGYTF
TRBV1	TRBJ2-5	.	.	TGCACCAGCAGCCGGGTGACGGCGGGAGAAGAGACCCAGTACTTC	CTSSRVTAGEETQYF
TRBV11-2	TRBJ2-3	.	.	TGTGCCAGCAGCCCCCGGGGTGTCCTCAATACGCAGTATTTT	CASSPRGVLNTQYF
TRBV5-1	TRBJ2-2	few	TRBD1	TGCGCCAGCAGCCTAGACAGGGGAGACACCGGGGAGCTGTTTTTT	CASSLDRGDTGELFF
TRBV19	TRBJ1-5	.	TRBD1	TGTGCCAGTAGTACAGGGGGGTCCCCACATCAGCCCCAGCATTTT	CASSTGGSPHQPQHF
TRBV5-4	TRBJ1-2	.	.	TGTGCCAGCAGCCCGAATCCGACAGATAACTATGGCTACACCTTC	CASSPNPTDNYGYTF
TRBV6-5	TRBJ2-5	few	TRBD1	TGTGCCAGCAGCAGCAGACCGGGACAGGGAGGAGAGCAGTACTTC	CASSSRPGQGGEQYF
TRBV18	TRBJ1-5	.	TRBD1	TGTGCCAGCTCACCGGGACAGGGAGTAAATCAGCCCCAGCATTTT	CASSPGQGVNQPQHF
TRBV5-5	TRBJ2-7	.	TRBD1	TGTGCCAGCAGCTTGGAAGGGGGCGCTAACCCCTACGAGCAGTACTTC	CASSLEGGANPYEQYF
TRBV27	TRBJ2-3	.	.	TGTGCCAGCAGTCCCCTCCTACTAGGATCCGCAGATACGCAGTATTTT	CASSPLLLGSADTQYF
TRBV19	TRBJ2-2	.	.	TGTGCCAGTAGAATAGGGCCAGGCACCGGGGAGCTGTTTTTT	CASRIGPGTGELFF
TRBV2	TRBJ2-1	.	.	TGTGCCAGCAGTAGTTGGGGGGAAACCTACAATGAGCAGTTCTTC	CASSSWGETYNEQFF
TRBV2	TRBJ2-7	.	TRBD1	TGTGCCAGCAGCGGCCTAGGGACAGGGTGGTACGAGCAGTACTTC	CASSGLGTGWYEQYF
TRBV4-1	TRBJ2-1	.	TRBD1	TGCGCCAGCAGCCAAGATTGGACAGGGTCCGGTGAGCAGTTCTTC	CASSQDWTGSGEQFF
TRBV12-5	TRBJ1-5	once	TRBD1	TGTGCTAGTGGTTTGGTACATAAGGACAGGAATCGTGGCAATCAGCCCCAGCATTTT	CASGLVHKDRNRGNQPQHF
TRBV19	TRBJ1-2	.	.	TGTGCCAGTAGTATACAGCCAGACAGCTATGGCTACACCTTC	CASSIQPDSYGYTF
TRBV5-4	TRBJ2-1	.	TRBD2	TGTGCCGGCAGCTTGGGAGCGGGAGAGTACAATGAGCAGTTCTTC	CAGSLGAGEYNEQFF
TRBV19	TRBJ2-3	.	TRBD2	TGTGCCAGTACTGGACTAGGGGAGGCAGATACGCAGTATTTT	CASTGLGEADTQYF
TRBV2	TRBJ1-1	few	.	TGTGCCAGCAGTCCTCAAGGAGGGGAATCCGAAGCTTTCTTT	CASSPQGGESEAFF
TRBV9	TRBJ2-7	.	TRBD2	TGTGCCAGCAGCGTAGGCCTAGCGGAGGGAGGGTACGAGCAGTACTTC	CASSVGLAEGGYEQYF
TRBV10-1	TRBJ2-1	.	.	TGCGCCAGCAGTGTAACTAGGTACAATGAGCAGTTCTTC	CASSVTRYNEQFF
TRBV27	TRBJ2-7	few	TRBD1	TGTGCCAGCAGTTTAAGGACAGGGATTTACGAGCAGTACTTC	CASSLRTGIYEQYF
TRBV6-5	TRBJ2-7	.	.	TGTGCCACGACCCAATGGGGGTATACAGGGTACGAGCAGTACTTC	CATTQWGYTGYEQYF
TRBV18	TRBJ2-7	.	.	TGTGCCAGCTCACCACCGATACTAGCCTCTGTCTACGAGCAGTACTTC	CASSPPILASVYEQYF
TRBV6-1	TRBJ2-7	many	TRBD2	TGTGCCAGCAGTGAAGGGACTAGCGGCTCCTACGAGCAGTACTTC	CASSEGTSGSYEQYF
TRBV2	TRBJ1-2	.	TRBD1	TGTGCCAGCATTGGACAGGGGTTTGGTGGCTACACCTTC	CASIGQGFGGYTF
TRBV10-3	TRBJ2-2	.	TRBD2	TGTGCCATCAGTGAGTCCGGGACTAGCGGGAGTCCGGTCACCGGGGAGCTGTTTTTT	CAISESGTSGSPVTGELFF
TRBV15	TRBJ1-1	.	TRBD1	TGTGCCACCAGCAGAGGACAGGGGAACGCTTTCTTT	CATSRGQGNAFF
TRBV29-1	TRBJ1-1	few	.	TGCAGCGTTGACTACACTGAAGCTTTCTTT	CSVDYTEAFF
TRBV6-5	TRBJ2-1	.	.	TGTGCCAGCAGTTATAGCCGGCAGATAGACAATGAGCAGTTCTTC	CASSYSRQIDNEQFF
TRBV9	TRBJ2-6	.	TRBD1	TGTGCCAGCAGCGCCCCAGGACAGGGTACTGTTGTCCTGACTTTC	CASSAPGQGTVVLTF
TRBV7-8	TRBJ2-2	.	.	TGTGCCAGCAGCTTAAAGGACAACGCGAACACCGGGGAGCTGTTTTTT	CASSLKDNANTGELFF
TRBV19	TRBJ1-2	few	TRBD1	TGTGCCAGTAGTATAGAGGACAGGGGAAGCTATGGCTACACCTTC	CASSIEDRGSYGYTF
TRBV7-2	TRBJ2-7	.	TRBD2	TGTGCCAGCAGCTTACGTCCTAGCGGAAACAATGAGCAGTACTTC	CASSLRPSGNNEQYF
TRBV15	TRBJ1-2	.	TRBD1	TGTGCCACCAGCAGAGAAGGGGGCGGTAGCTATGGCTACACCTTC	CATSREGGGSYGYTF
TRBV6-5	TRBJ2-7	.	TRBD1	TGTGCCAGCAGTTACGTGGACAGGGTTGGCGAGCAGTACTTC	CASSYVDRVGEQYF
TRBV9	TRBJ1-3	.	.	TGTGCCAGCACCTCTATCCCAGGGGTGGGAAACACCATATATTTT	CASTSIPGVGNTIYF
TRBV4-1	TRBJ1-1	.	.	TGCGCCAGCATCGGGTCAGGGTGGAACACTGAAGCTTTCTTT	CASIGSGWNTEAFF